Listed below are T cell receptor beta chains from one sample, sequenced in a study of shared clonotypes between healthy human individuals. The assay was immunoSEQ multiplex PCR, and TCRdb's table has in-frame clones only and misses some. This table holds around 1.5 million clones, 95% to 99% found once. Input material: naive CD4+ T cells sorted from blood. The receptors were sampled from a man aged 25 to 45 in good health. Each CDR3 is given with its conserved first and last residue. D genes are given only for firm matches. Expanded clones are given a class, and other clones once, few, many or no size at all.

V gene	clone size	D gene	J gene	CDR3 protein	CDR3 DNA
TRBV30	.	.	TRBJ1-4	CAWSTVGARNEKLFF	TGTGCCTGGAGTACCGTAGGGGCCCGGAATGAAAAACTGTTTTTT
TRBV7-2	.	.	TRBJ2-7	CASSLARGTRYEQYF	TGTGCCAGCAGCTTAGCCAGGGGCACCAGGTACGAGCAGTACTTC
TRBV29-1	.	.	TRBJ1-2	CSVRLGGKARAGYTF	TGCAGCGTTCGGCTGGGGGGGAAGGCTAGGGCTGGCTACACCTTC
TRBV28	.	.	TRBJ2-7	CASSFQGSYEQYF	TGTGCCAGCAGTTTTCAGGGATCCTACGAGCAGTACTTC
TRBV29-1	.	.	TRBJ2-2	CSVAGRSRTGELFF	TGCAGCGTTGCTGGGAGGTCCAGGACCGGGGAGCTGTTTTTT
TRBV19	.	.	TRBJ2-2	CASSAPGLPNTGELFF	TGTGCCAGTAGTGCTCCGGGACTTCCGAACACCGGGGAGCTGTTTTTT
TRBV9	.	.	TRBJ2-7	CASSAPGTIYEQYF	TGTGCCAGCAGCGCCCCCGGGACAATCTACGAGCAGTACTTC
TRBV6-5	.	TRBD2	TRBJ2-4	CASGTSGNIQYF	TGTGCCAGCGGGACTAGCGGGAACATTCAGTACTTC
TRBV7-9	once	.	TRBJ2-4	CASSFSAEPENIQYF	TGTGCCAGCAGCTTCTCAGCCGAACCTGAAAACATTCAGTACTTC
TRBV7-9	.	.	TRBJ2-5	CASSLAGDKKETQYF	TGTGCCAGCAGCTTAGCGGGGGACAAAAAAGAGACCCAGTACTTC
TRBV5-1	.	.	TRBJ2-7	CASSLWNTRNEQYF	TGCGCCAGCAGCTTGTGGAATACACGTAATGAGCAGTACTTC
TRBV5-1	.	.	TRBJ1-1	CASSLTSGNTEAFF	TGCGCCAGCAGCTTGACTTCAGGGAACACTGAAGCTTTCTTT
TRBV28	once	TRBD1	TRBJ1-2	CASSKLDRGRSGYTF	TGTGCCAGCAGCAAACTGGACAGGGGTCGTTCAGGCTACACCTTC
TRBV4-2	.	.	TRBJ1-5	CASSPTSTLGQPQHF	TGTGCCAGCAGCCCAACTAGTACTTTAGGTCAGCCCCAGCATTTT
TRBV7-2	.	TRBD1	TRBJ2-7	CASSVDRYAYEQYF	TGTGCCAGCAGTGTGGACAGGTATGCTTACGAGCAGTACTTC
TRBV5-8	.	.	TRBJ2-2	CASSLQYGVPMNTGELFF	TGTGCCAGCAGTTTACAGTATGGGGTCCCTATGAACACCGGGGAGCTGTTTTTT
TRBV5-6	.	.	TRBJ2-7	CASSLWGGGHYEQYF	TGTGCCAGCAGCTTGTGGGGAGGGGGCCACTACGAGCAGTACTTC
TRBV11-2	.	.	TRBJ1-4	CASSLVTGEKLFF	TGTGCCAGCAGCCTGGTGACAGGCGAAAAACTGTTTTTT
TRBV9	.	TRBD1	TRBJ2-5	CASSVATTGGYQETQYF	TGTGCCAGCAGCGTAGCCACCACAGGGGGGTACCAAGAGACCCAGTACTTC
TRBV7-3	.	TRBD2	TRBJ2-2	CASSLTGLAGAGIGELFF	TGTGCCAGCAGCCTCACAGGACTAGCGGGAGCGGGGATCGGGGAGCTGTTTTTT
TRBV6-5	.	.	TRBJ2-5	CASRKLVEETQYF	TGTGCCAGCAGGAAACTAGTTGAAGAGACCCAGTACTTC
TRBV28	.	.	TRBJ2-5	CAAMGQGMYQETQYF	TGTGCCGCAATGGGGCAGGGCATGTACCAAGAGACCCAGTACTTC
TRBV10-1	.	TRBD1	TRBJ1-4	CASSVDRGSEKLFF	TGCGCCAGCAGTGTGGACAGGGGTAGTGAAAAACTGTTTTTT
TRBV19	.	.	TRBJ1-5	CASSIGPGRHQPQHF	TGTGCCAGTAGTATAGGACCGGGGCGGCATCAGCCCCAGCATTTT